What follows describes a single TCR beta chain. Libraries were prepared by immunoSEQ multiplex PCR; TCRdb keeps only in-frame clonotypes and omits some of them. The sample lists some 580,000 clones, more than 95% occurring once. Trimming took 6 bases from V and 5 from J; bases not matched to a gene: 15. Germline V lookup: CDR1 SQVTM, CDR2 ANQGSEA. The CDR3 spans 15 residues. The data are from a study of shared clonotypes between healthy human individuals. The rearrangement links TRBV29-1 to TRBJ1-1; 7 bases are a match to TRBD1. Sample: naive CD4+ T cells sorted from blood. Subset described: CD45RA+ positively selected. This clonotype was sampled from a woman younger than 45 in good health. As DNA, the CDR3 is TGCAGCGTGGCCCGACAGGGATGGAGTGGTACTGAAGCTTTCTTT. Translation gives CSVARQGWSGTEAFF. Variable domain in full (rest from reference TRBV29-1 and TRBJ1-1): SAVISQKPSRDICQRGTSLTIQCQVDSQVTMMFWYRQQPGQSLTLIATANQGSEATYESGFVIDKFPISRPNLTFSTLTVSNMSPEDSSIYLCSVARQGWSGTEAFFGQGTRLTVV.